Listed below are T cell receptor beta chains from one sample, sequenced in a study of cytotoxic CD8 clonotypes in ibrutinib-treated CLL. Libraries were prepared by immunoSEQ multiplex PCR; TCRdb keeps only in-frame clonotypes and omits some of them. Of under 300,000 clones in the sample, under 75% were seen once. Material: PBMCs, obtained after 24 months of ibrutinib treatment. These receptors were taken from a human donor with chronic lymphocytic leukemia. The CDR3 runs from the conserved cysteine through the conserved F or W. Fields, in order: CDR3 protein, CDR3 DNA, V gene, clone size, J gene, D gene. A D gene is named only where the DNA matches it firmly. Rows give clone size only sometimes, using once, few, many, or a class for an expanded clone.

CASSPSRGYTGELFF	TGTGCCAGCAGCCCGTCTCGAGGGTACACCGGGGAGCTGTTTTTT	TRBV11-3	.	TRBJ2-2	.
CAWSLGMSQFF	TGTGCCTGGAGTCTTGGGATGTCGCAGTTCTTC	TRBV30	.	TRBJ2-1	.
CAWRGGGQTQYF	TGTGCCTGGCGGGGCGGGGGTCAGACCCAGTACTTC	TRBV30	.	TRBJ2-5	TRBD2
CASSEWFYGYTF	TGTGCCAGCAGTGAATGGTTCTATGGCTACACCTTC	TRBV25-1	few	TRBJ1-2	.
CAIRSGSAGQPQHF	TGTGCCATCAGGAGCGGCTCCGCGGGGCAGCCCCAGCATTTT	TRBV10-3	few	TRBJ1-5	.
CASSQAALVLAESYEQYF	TGTGCCAGCAGCCAAGCGGCCCTCGTACTAGCGGAGTCCTACGAGCAGTACTTC	TRBV5-4	.	TRBJ2-7	TRBD2
CASSLWGNDEQFF	TGTGCCAGCAGTTTATGGGGGAACGATGAGCAGTTCTTC	TRBV28	.	TRBJ2-1	.
CASSLVGLAGPPETQYF	TGTGCCAGCAGCTTAGTGGGACTAGCGGGCCCCCCGGAGACCCAGTACTTC	TRBV11-1	.	TRBJ2-5	TRBD2
CASSLIGVTVSGVGVRSEQFF	TGTGCCAGCAGCTTAATAGGAGTTACGGTCTCGGGTGTGGGAGTAAGATCTGAGCAGTTCTTC	TRBV13	.	TRBJ2-1	.
CASSSLSPFAGGYEQYF	TGTGCCAGCAGTAGTTTATCCCCTTTCGCGGGAGGATACGAGCAGTACTTC	TRBV27	.	TRBJ2-7	TRBD2
CASSLDFFDRGMMYTEAFF	TGTGCCAGCAGCTTAGATTTTTTCGACAGGGGTATGATGTACACTGAAGCTTTCTTT	TRBV11-2	once	TRBJ1-1	TRBD1
CASSLIRSGDEQFF	TGTGCCAGCAGCTTAATCCGAAGCGGGGATGAGCAGTTCTTC	TRBV11-2	.	TRBJ2-1	TRBD2
CASSEAGATEAFF	TGTGCCAGCTCGGAGGCAGGGGCGACTGAAGCTTTCTTT	TRBV7-3	.	TRBJ1-1	.